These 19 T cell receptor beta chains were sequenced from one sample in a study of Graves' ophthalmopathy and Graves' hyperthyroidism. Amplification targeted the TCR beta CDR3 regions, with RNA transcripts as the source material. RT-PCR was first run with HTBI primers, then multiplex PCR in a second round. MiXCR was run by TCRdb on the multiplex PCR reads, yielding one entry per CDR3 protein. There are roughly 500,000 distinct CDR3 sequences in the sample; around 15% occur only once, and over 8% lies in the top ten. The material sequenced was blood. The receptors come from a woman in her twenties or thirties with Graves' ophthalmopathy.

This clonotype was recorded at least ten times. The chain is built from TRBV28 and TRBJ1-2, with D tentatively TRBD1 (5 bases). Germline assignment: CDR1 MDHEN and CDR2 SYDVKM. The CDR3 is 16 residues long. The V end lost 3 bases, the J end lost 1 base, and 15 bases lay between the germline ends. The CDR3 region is CASSFRSRGLNYGYTF. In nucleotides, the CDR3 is TGTGCCAGCAGTTTCCGTTCCCGGGGCCTTAACTATGGCTACACCTTC.

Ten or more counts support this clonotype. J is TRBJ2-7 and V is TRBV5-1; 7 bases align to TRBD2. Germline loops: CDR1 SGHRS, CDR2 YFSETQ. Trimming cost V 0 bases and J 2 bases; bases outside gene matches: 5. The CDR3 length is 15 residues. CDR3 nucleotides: TGCGCCAGCAGCTTGGTGGCAGGGACTACCTACGAGCAGTACTTC. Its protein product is CASSLVAGTTYEQYF. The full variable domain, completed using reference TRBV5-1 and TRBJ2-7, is KAGVTQTPRYLIKTRGQQVTLSCSPISGHRSVSWYQQTPGQGLQFLFEYFSETQRNKGNFPGRFSGRQFSNSRSEMNVSTLELGDSALYLCASSLVAGTTYEQYFGPGTRLTVT.

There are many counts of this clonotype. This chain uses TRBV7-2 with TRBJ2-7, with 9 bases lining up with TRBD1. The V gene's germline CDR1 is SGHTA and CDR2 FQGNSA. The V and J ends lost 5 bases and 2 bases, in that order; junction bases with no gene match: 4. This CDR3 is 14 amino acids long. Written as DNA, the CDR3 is TGTGCCAGCAGCCAAACAGGGGGCCCCTACGAGCAGTACTTC. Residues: CASSQTGGPYEQYF.

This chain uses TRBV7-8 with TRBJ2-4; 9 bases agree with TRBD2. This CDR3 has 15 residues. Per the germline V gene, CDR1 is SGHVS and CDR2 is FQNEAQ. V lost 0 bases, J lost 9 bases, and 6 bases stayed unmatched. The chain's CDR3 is CASSLAGGLAAIQYF. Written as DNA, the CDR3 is TGTGCCAGCAGCTTAGCGGGGGGACTAGCTGCCATTCAGTACTTC.

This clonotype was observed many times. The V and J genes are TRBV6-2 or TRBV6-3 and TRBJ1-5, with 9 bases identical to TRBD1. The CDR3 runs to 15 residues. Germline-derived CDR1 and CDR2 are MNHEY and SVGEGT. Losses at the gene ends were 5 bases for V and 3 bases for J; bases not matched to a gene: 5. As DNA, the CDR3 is TGTGCCAGCAGTGGGAGACAGGGGGTCAATCAGCCCCAGCATTTT. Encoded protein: CASSGRQGVNQPQHF.

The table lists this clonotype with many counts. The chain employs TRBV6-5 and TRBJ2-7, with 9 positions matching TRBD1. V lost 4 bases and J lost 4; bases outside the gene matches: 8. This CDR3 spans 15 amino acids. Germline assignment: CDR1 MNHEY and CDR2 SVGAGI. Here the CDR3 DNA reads TGTGCCAGCAGTTTCCGGGACAGGGCAGTTTACGAGCAGTACTTC. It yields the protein CASSFRDRAVYEQYF.

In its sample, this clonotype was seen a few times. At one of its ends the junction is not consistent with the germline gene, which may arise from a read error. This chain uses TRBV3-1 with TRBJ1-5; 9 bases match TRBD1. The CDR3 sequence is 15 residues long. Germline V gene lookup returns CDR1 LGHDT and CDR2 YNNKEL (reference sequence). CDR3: CASSLMGQGNQLQHF. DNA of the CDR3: TGTGCCAGCAGCCTGATGGGACAGGGAAATCAGCTCCAGCATTTT.

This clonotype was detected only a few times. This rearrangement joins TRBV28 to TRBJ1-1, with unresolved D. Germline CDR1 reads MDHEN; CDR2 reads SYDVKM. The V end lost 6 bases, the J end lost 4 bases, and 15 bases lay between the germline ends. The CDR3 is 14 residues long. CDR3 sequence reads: CASRRRAWSTEAFF. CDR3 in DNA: TGTGCCAGCAGAAGACGGGCTTGGAGCACTGAAGCTTTCTTT.

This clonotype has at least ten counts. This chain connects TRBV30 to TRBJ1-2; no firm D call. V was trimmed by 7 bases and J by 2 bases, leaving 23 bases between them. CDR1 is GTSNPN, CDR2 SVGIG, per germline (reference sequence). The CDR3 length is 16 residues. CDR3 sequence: CASDLGPASFNYGYTF. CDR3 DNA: TGTGCCTCTGACCTTGGGCCTGCCTCCTTCAACTATGGCTACACCTTC.

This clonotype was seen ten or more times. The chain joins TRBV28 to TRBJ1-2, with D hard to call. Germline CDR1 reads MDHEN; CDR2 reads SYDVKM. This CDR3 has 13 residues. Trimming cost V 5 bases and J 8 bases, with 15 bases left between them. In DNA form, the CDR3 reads TGTGCCAGCAGTACCGGGTCCTTAAGAGGCTACACCTTC. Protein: CASSTGSLRGYTF.

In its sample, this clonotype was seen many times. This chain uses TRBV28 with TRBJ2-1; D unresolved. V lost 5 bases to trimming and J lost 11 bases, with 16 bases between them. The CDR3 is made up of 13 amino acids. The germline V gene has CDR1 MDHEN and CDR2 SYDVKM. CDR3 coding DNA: TGTGCCAGCAGTCCTGGCTCCATAGTTCAGCAGTTCTTC. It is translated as CASSPGSIVQQFF.

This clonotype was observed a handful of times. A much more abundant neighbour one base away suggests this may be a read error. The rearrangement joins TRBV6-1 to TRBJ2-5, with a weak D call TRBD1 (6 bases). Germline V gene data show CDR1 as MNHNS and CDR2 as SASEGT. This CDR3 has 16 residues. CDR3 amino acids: CASSDLGQGVRETKYF. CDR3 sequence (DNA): TGTGCCAGCAGTGATTTGGGACAAGGGGTTAGGGAGACCAAGTACTTC.

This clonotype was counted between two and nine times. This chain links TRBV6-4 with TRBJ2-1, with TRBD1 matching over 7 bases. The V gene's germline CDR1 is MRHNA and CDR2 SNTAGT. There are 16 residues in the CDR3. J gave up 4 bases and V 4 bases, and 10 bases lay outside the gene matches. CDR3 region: CASSASGQRAYNEQFF. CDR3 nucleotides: TGTGCCAGCAGTGCCTCGGGACAGAGAGCTTACAATGAGCAGTTCTTC.

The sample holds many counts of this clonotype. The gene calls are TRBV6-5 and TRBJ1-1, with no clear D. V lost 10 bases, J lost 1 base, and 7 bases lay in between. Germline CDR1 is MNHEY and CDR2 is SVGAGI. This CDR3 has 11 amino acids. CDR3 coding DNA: TGTGCCACCGTTGGGAACACTGAAGCTTTCTTT. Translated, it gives CATVGNTEAFF.

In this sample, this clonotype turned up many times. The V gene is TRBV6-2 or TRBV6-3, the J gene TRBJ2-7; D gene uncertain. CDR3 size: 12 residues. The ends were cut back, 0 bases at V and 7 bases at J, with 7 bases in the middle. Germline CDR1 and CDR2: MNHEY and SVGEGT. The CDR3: CASSYSRVEQYF. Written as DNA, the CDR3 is TGTGCCAGCAGTTACTCGAGAGTAGAGCAGTACTTC.

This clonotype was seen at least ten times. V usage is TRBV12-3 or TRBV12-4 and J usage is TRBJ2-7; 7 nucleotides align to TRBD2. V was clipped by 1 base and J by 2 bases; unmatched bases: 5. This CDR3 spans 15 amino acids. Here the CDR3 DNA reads TGTGCCAGCAGTTTAGACGGGGGAGGGCCCTACGAGCAGTACTTC. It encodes CASSLDGGGPYEQYF.

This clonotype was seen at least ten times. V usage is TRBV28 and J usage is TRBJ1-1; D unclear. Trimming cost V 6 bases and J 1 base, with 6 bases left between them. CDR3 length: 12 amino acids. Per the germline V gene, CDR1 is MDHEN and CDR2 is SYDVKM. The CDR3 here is CASRIENTEAFF. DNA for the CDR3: TGTGCCAGCAGGATAGAGAACACTGAAGCTTTCTTT.

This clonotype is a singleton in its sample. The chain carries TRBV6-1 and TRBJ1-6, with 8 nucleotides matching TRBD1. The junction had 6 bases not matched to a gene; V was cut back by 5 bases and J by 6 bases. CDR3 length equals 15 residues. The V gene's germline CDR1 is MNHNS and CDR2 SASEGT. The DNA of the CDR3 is TGTGCCAGCAGTCCTACGGGACAGGCTAATTCACCCCTCCACTTT. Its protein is CASSPTGQANSPLHF.

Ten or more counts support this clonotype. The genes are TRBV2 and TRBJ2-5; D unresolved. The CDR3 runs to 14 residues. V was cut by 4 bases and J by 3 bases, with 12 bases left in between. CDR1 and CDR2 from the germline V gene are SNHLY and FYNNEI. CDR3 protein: CASSGRQGEETQYF. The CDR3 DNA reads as TGTGCCAGCAGTGGTAGACAAGGTGAAGAGACCCAGTACTTC.